The 4 T cell receptor beta chains below were found in one sample sequenced in a study of T cells in Graves' hyperthyroidism and ophthalmopathy. TCR beta CDR3 region amplification was performed from RNA transcripts. The HTBI primer set served for first-round RT-PCR of the TCR CDR3. TCRdb re-analysed the multiplex PCR reads in MiXCR, keeping a single row per CDR3 protein. The data contain around 390,000 distinct CDR3 sequences, about 14% of them singletons. Sequencing was carried out using blood. These receptors originate from a woman in her 30s with Graves' ophthalmopathy.

The chain couples TRBV20-1 to TRBJ2-2; D gene unclear. The V end lost 2 bases, the J end lost 5 bases, and 15 bases lay between the germline ends. The CDR3 is made up of 15 amino acids. The germline CDR1 and CDR2 sequences are DFQATT and SNEGSKA (reference sequence). CDR3 bases: TGCAGTGCTAGATCCCTAGGGAATTGGACCGGGGAGCTGTTTTTT. It specifies CSARSLGNWTGELFF.

This sequence joins TRBV3-1 and TRBJ2-5; tentatively, D is TRBD1 (5 bases). Trimming left V 1 base short and J 9 bases short, with 18 bases between. The length of the CDR3 is 15 residues. Germline lookup yields CDR1 LGHDT and CDR2 YNNKEL (reference sequence). CDR3 protein: CASSQATLGADAQYF. Written as DNA, the CDR3 is TGTGCCAGCAGCCAAGCTACCCTAGGGGCCGATGCCCAGTACTTC.

This clonotype was counted many times. V and J are TRBV18 and TRBJ2-3; D is uncertain. V lost 3 bases and J lost 0, with 1 base in between. The CDR3 is 12 amino acids. Germline-derived CDR1 and CDR2 are KGHSH and LQKENI. CDR3 sequence (DNA): TGTGCCAGCTCACCTAGCACAGATACGCAGTATTTT. Translation gives CASSPSTDTQYF.

This clonotype came up many times. The V call is TRBV4-2, the J call TRBJ1-2; D unresolved. Germline CDR1 LGHNA, CDR2 YNFKEQ. V was trimmed by 2 bases and J by 5 bases, leaving 15 bases between them. The CDR3 is 15 amino acids. CDR3 sequence (DNA): TGTGCCAGCAGCCAAAGGCCCTTGTCAGAATATGGCTACACCTTC. This encodes CASSQRPLSEYGYTF.